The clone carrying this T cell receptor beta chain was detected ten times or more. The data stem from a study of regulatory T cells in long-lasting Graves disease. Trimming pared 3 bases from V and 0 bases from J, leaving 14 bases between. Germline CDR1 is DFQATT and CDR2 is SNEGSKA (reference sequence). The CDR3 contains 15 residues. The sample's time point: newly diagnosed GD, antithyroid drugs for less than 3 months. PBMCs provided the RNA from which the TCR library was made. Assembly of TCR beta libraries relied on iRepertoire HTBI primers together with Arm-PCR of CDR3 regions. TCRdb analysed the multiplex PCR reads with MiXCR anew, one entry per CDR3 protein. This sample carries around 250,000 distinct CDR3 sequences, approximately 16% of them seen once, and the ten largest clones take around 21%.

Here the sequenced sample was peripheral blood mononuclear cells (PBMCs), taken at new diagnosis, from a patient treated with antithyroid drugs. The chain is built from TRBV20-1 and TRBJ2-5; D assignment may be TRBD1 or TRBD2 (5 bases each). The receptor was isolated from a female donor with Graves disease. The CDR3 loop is CSASPRGVYQETQYF. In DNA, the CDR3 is TGCAGTGCTAGTCCGAGGGGCGTGTACCAAGAGACCCAGTACTTC.